This T cell receptor (beta chain) was recorded in a study of beta chain features in type 1 diabetes. Turning to this clone: Antigen: not known. This same CDR3 is encoded by further DNA sequences in the sample.

Since all of the isolated RNA was reverse transcribed, expressed TCRB transcripts were what got sequenced. Using immunoSEQ multiplex PCR, the repertoire was profiled, and TCRdb retains in-frame clones only, with some absent. The table has roughly 130,000 clones, 7% to 10% seen once. The CDR3 length is 14 residues. V was clipped by 1 base and J by 0 bases, with 6 bases between them. Germline-derived CDR1 and CDR2 are SGDLS and YYNGEE. Overall study results and limits: There was no resolution here of whether HLA type influences TCRB rearrangement.

Specimen: central memory CD4+ T cells from blood. This rearrangement joins TRBV9 to TRBJ2-3, with D uncertain. The clonotype originates from a man between 18 and 35 years old in good health. In DNA form, the CDR3 reads TGTGCCAGCAGCGTAAGTGGCAGCACAGATACGCAGTATTTT. Amino acids: CASSVSGSTDTQYF.